Following are 17 T cell receptor beta chains from one sample sequenced in a study of blood T cells in healthy people across ages (dated by TCRdb to between 2014 and 2017). Receptors were amplified or captured by 5' RACE. A second roughly 6 to 11 cycle PCR used a sample-barcoded 5' primer and a J-beta primer mix. Using fastp at Q25 and MiXCR, TCRdb reprocessed the public reads and kept productive beta chains. Rows merge per CDR3 protein into single entries with the most common DNA and genes. For this sample there are some 1.8 million distinct CDR3 sequences; around 42% appear just once. The ten largest clonotypes hold more than 20% of the sample. Sequencing was done on a sample of blood. These receptors all come from a human donor in good health.

As regards this clonotype: One junction end does not reproduce the germline sequence, and a read error may be involved. The chain uses TRBV19 and TRBJ1-1; a weak D match, TRBD1 (5 bases). CDR1 and CDR2 from the germline V gene are LNHDA and SQIVND (reference sequence). This CDR3 has 15 amino acids. DNA for the CDR3: TGTGTCAGTAGTATTCGGGGGGATGCGAACACTGAAGCTTTCTTT. It codes for CVSSIRGDANTEAFF.

This clonotype has more than one count but fewer than ten. The chain links TRBV12-3 or TRBV12-4 to TRBJ2-1; 16 nucleotides line up with TRBD2. The junction had 16 bases not matched to a gene; V was cut back by 3 bases and J by 8 bases. This CDR3 is built from 20 residues. The CDR3 DNA reads TGTGCCAGCAGTTTTTCGGGACTAGCGGGGGGGCCAAGGTTCACAGATGAGCAGTTCTTC. Its translation is CASSFSGLAGGPRFTDEQFF.

The CDR3 protein is CASSHLLLASSTGELFF. The CDR3 coding sequence is TGTGCCAGCAGCCACCTCCTGCTAGCCTCCAGCACCGGGGAGCTGTTTTTT. This chain uses TRBV7-8 with TRBJ2-2, with D perhaps matching TRBD2 (5 bases). CDR1 SGHVS and CDR2 FQNEAQ come from the germline V gene. V was pared by 5 bases and J by 4 bases, with 20 bases between. The CDR3 is 17 residues long.

This clonotype appeared a few times. The junction differs from germline at one of its ends, possibly a read error. The chain recombines TRBV29-1 with TRBJ1-1, with D hard to call. The germline CDR1 and CDR2 sequences are SQVTM and ANQGSEA. The CDR3 covers 15 residues. This CDR3 reads CSVEESGISNSEAFF. For the CDR3, the DNA is TGCAGCGTTGAAGAGAGTGGCATCAGTAACAGTGAAGCTTTCTTT.

The chain combines TRBV5-1 with TRBJ2-3; 13 bases line up with TRBD2. V was pared by 4 bases and J by 5 bases, with 7 bases of the junction left unmatched. The CDR3 runs 16 residues. Per the germline V gene, CDR1 is SGHRS and CDR2 is YFSETQ. CDR3 sequence: CASSPGLAGVKDTQYF. The CDR3 region has the DNA TGCGCCAGCAGCCCCGGACTAGCGGGGGTAAAAGATACGCAGTATTTT.

The V gene is TRBV6-6, the J gene TRBJ2-5, with D perhaps TRBD1 (6 bases). Trimming took 8 bases from V and 3 from J, leaving 13 bases between them. From germline, CDR1 is MNHNY and CDR2 SVGAGI (reference sequence). This CDR3 spans 13 amino acids. DNA of the CDR3: TGTGCCAGCCACTCAGGGGCGGAAGAGACCCAGTACTTC. It specifies CASHSGAEETQYF.

This clonotype was seen a few times. The V and J genes are TRBV29-1 and TRBJ1-1; TRBD1 matches 7 bases. This CDR3 region has 12 residues. J gave up 7 bases and V 7 bases, and 9 bases lay outside the gene matches. Germline assignment: CDR1 SQVTM and CDR2 ANQGSEA. CDR3 amino acids: CSGGQVEGEAFF. In nucleotides, the CDR3 is TGCAGCGGAGGACAGGTGGAGGGTGAAGCTTTCTTT.

CDR3 region: CASSQQRVNSPLHF. The CDR3 DNA reads TGTGCCAGCAGCCAACAACGGGTTAATTCACCCCTCCACTTT. This chain uses TRBV2 with TRBJ1-6; D remains unclear. The CDR3 contains 14 residues. The V end lost 6 bases, the J end lost 6 bases, and 12 bases lay between the germline ends. Germline assignment: CDR1 SNHLY and CDR2 FYNNEI. The full variable domain, rest sourced from reference TRBV2 and TRBJ1-6, is EPEVTQTPSHQVTQMGQEVILRCVPISNHLYFYWYRQILGQKVEFLVSFYNNEISEKSEIFDDQFSVERPDGSNFTLKIRSTKLEDSAMYFCASSQQRVNSPLHFGNGTRLTVT.

This clonotype was observed a handful of times. The rearrangement uses TRBV9 and TRBJ2-5; the D gene is possibly TRBD2 (5 bases). Trimming removed 0 bases from V and 5 bases from J, with 17 bases in between. The CDR3 sequence is 16 residues long. The germline V gene has CDR1 SGDLS and CDR2 YYNGEE. In DNA, the CDR3 is TGTGCCAGCAGCGTAGAAGGAGGCTCCCCGACGGAGACCCAGTACTTC. As protein: CASSVEGGSPTETQYF.

The rearrangement joins TRBV24-1 to TRBJ2-3; perhaps TRBD1 as D (5 bases). Germline assignment: CDR1 KGHDR and CDR2 SFDVKD. The CDR3 totals 13 residues. The V and J ends lost 3 bases and 5 bases respectively, with 8 bases between them. CDR3 sequence reads: CATSDQGRDTQYF. In nucleotides, the CDR3 is TGTGCCACCAGTGATCAGGGTAGAGATACGCAGTATTTT.

The chain recombines TRBV4-1 with TRBJ2-1, with 9 nucleotides matching TRBD2. The J segment lost 6 bases and the V segment lost 1 base, leaving 7 bases of the junction unmatched. CDR1 is MGHRA and CDR2 is YSYEKL in the germline V gene. There are 16 residues in the CDR3. The CDR3 protein is CASSQVEAGGINEQFF. The CDR3 coding sequence is TGCGCCAGCAGCCAAGTAGAAGCGGGGGGTATCAATGAGCAGTTCTTC.

The chain uses TRBV20-1 and TRBJ2-5; possibly TRBD2 for D (6 bases). The CDR3 sequence is 15 residues long. The V gene's germline CDR1 is DFQATT and CDR2 SNEGSKA (reference sequence). The V end was cut by 2 bases, the J end by 4 bases, with 17 bases between. In DNA form, the CDR3 reads TGCAGTGCTAGAACTGCAGGGAGGCGCGGAGAGACCCAGTACTTC. Amino acids: CSARTAGRRGETQYF.

The rearrangement uses TRBV5-1 and TRBJ1-1, with unresolved D. Germline lookup yields CDR1 SGHRS and CDR2 YFSETQ. The V end was cut by 4 bases, the J end by 0 bases, with 10 bases between. The CDR3 extends over 14 amino acids. CDR3 sequence: CASSMDGMNTEAFF. In DNA form, the CDR3 reads TGCGCCAGCAGCATGGACGGGATGAACACTGAAGCTTTCTTT. The full variable domain, with the rest looked up from reference TRBV5-1 and TRBJ1-1, is KAGVTQTPRYLIKTRGQQVTLSCSPISGHRSVSWYQQTPGQGLQFLFEYFSETQRNKGNFPGRFSGRQFSNSRSEMNVSTLELGDSALYLCASSMDGMNTEAFFGQGTRLTVV.

The chain is built from TRBV20-1 and TRBJ2-5; 9 bases are a match to TRBD1. The CDR3 contains 14 residues. Germline values: CDR1 DFQATT, CDR2 SNEGSKA (reference sequence). J lost 3 bases, V lost 6 bases, and 8 bases had no gene match. In DNA, the CDR3 is TGCAGTGCCCAAGGACAGGGGACAGAAGAGACCCAGTACTTC. Protein sequence: CSAQGQGTEETQYF.

The rearrangement joins TRBV7-3 to TRBJ2-1, with 7 bases fitting TRBD1. Trimming cost V 5 bases and J 4 bases; bases outside gene matches: 5. The CDR3 is 14 amino acids. The germline V gene encodes CDR1 SGHTA and CDR2 FQGTGA. The CDR3 reads CASSRDRDYNEQFF. The CDR3 coding sequence is TGTGCCAGCAGCCGAGACAGGGATTACAATGAGCAGTTCTTC.

This clonotype has a handful of counts. The chain couples TRBV6-5 to TRBJ1-5; TRBD1 is a possible D gene (6 bases). The CDR3 is 14 residues long. The germline CDR1 and CDR2 sequences are MNHEY and SVGAGI. Trimming shortened V by 4 bases and J by 5 bases, and 12 bases separated the two germline ends. The DNA of the CDR3 is TGTGCCAGCAGTTGGGGGCTTGGGGATCAGCCCCAGCATTTT. Translating gives CASSWGLGDQPQHF.

This chain connects TRBV3-1 to TRBJ2-5; 8 bases align to TRBD2. The end of the DNA aligns better with TRBJ2-7, so the J call may be wrong. Germline V gene sequence: CDR1 LGHDT, CDR2 YNNKEL (reference sequence). The CDR3 length is 17 residues. CDR3 region: CASSRAVGQVAGIEQYF. Written as DNA, the CDR3 is TGTGCCAGCAGCCGGGCTGTCGGGCAGGTAGCGGGGATCGAGCAGTACTTC.